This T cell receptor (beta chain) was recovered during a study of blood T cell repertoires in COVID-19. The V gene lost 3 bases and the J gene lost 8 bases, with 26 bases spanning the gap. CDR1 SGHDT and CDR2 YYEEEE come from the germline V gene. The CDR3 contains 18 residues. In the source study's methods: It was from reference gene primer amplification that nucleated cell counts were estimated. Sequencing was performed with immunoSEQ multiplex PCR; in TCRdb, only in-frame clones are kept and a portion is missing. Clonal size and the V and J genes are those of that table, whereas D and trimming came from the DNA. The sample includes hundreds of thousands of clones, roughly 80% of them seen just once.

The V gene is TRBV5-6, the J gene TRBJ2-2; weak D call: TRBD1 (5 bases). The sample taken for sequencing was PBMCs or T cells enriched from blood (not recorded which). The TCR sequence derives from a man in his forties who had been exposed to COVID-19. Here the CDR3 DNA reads TGTGCCAGCAGCTCCTCTTGGCCGTACAGGTATGTGAGAGGGGAGCTGTTTTTT. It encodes CASSSSWPYRYVRGELFF.